Shown below are 7 T cell receptor beta chains from a single sample sequenced in a study of blood T cells in healthy people across ages (dated by TCRdb to about 2015). The library was obtained by 5' RACE. Data came from an Illumina HiSeq 2500. A second PCR of about 6 to 12 cycles was run with a J-beta primer mix and a sample-barcoded 5' primer. TCRdb trimmed the raw reads at Q25, called clones with MiXCR and kept productive beta chains. One record per CDR3 amino acid sequence lists the most common genes and DNA. For this sample there are about 400,000 distinct CDR3 sequences; 45% to 65% appear just once. The top ten clonotypes cover under 60% of the sample. The sequenced sample was blood. These receptors were obtained from a man in his sixties in good health.

This clonotype was seen a few times. The chain links TRBV29-1 to TRBJ2-5; 10 bases match TRBD2. Germline CDR1 and CDR2: SQVTM and ANQGSEA. CDR3 length: 14 residues. J lost 12 bases, V lost 4 bases, and 14 bases had no gene match. CDR3 DNA: TGCAGCGTTGGTGATAGCGGGGGGCCCTCGTCCAAGTACTTC. Protein product: CSVGDSGGPSSKYF.

The chain is built from TRBV12-3 or TRBV12-4 and TRBJ2-1, with D possibly TRBD2 on 6 matching bases. Trimming left V 8 bases short and J 0 bases short, with 11 bases between. This CDR3 has 14 residues. CDR3 protein: CASRGGSSYNEQFF. The CDR3 bases are TGTGCCAGCCGTGGGGGGAGCTCCTACAATGAGCAGTTCTTC.

V gene TRBV4-1 combines with J gene TRBJ1-2; D remains ambiguous. The CDR3 extends over 14 amino acids. Germline V gene data show CDR1 as MGHRA and CDR2 as YSYEKL. Trimming left V 4 bases short and J 2 bases short, with 11 bases between. The CDR3 protein is CASSPTSENYGYTF. CDR3 sequence (DNA): TGCGCCAGCAGCCCAACCTCGGAGAACTATGGCTACACCTTC.

The V gene is TRBV7-2, the J gene TRBJ2-3; a possible D gene is TRBD2 (6 bases). Trimming removed 0 bases from V and 2 bases from J, with 12 bases in between. The CDR3 is made up of 16 amino acids. Germline CDR1 is SGHTA and CDR2 is FQGNSA. The CDR3 DNA reads as TGTGCCAGCAGCTTAGCGGGGGGAGCGCCCACAGATACGCAGTATTTT. Amino acid sequence: CASSLAGGAPTDTQYF.

In DNA form, the CDR3 reads TGTGCCAGCAGTGATTGGGACCGCCCAGAAGAGACCCAGTACTTC. Translated: CASSDWDRPEETQYF. The chain uses TRBV6-1 and TRBJ2-5; D might be TRBD1 or TRBD2, each matching 5 bases. The V and J ends lost 3 bases and 3 bases respectively, with 14 bases between them. Germline V lookup: CDR1 MNHNS, CDR2 SASEGT. The CDR3 has 15 amino acids.

The DNA for the CDR3 is TGTGCCAGCAGCTTAACCCCTAGCGGGAGTAAGACTTGTGAGCAGTTCTTC. As protein: CASSLTPSGSKTCEQFF. This chain uses TRBV7-6 with TRBJ2-1; 10 bases match TRBD2. V shed 2 bases and J 9 bases; nucleotides not matched to a gene: 13. CDR1 SGHVS and CDR2 FNYEAQ come from the germline V gene. The CDR3 is made up of 17 amino acids. Based on the CDR3 plus reference TRBV7-6 and TRBJ2-1, the full variable domain is GAGVSQSPRYKVTKRGQDVALRCDPISGHVSLYWYRQALGQGPEFLTYFNYEAQQDKSGLPNDRFSAERPEGSISTLTIQRTEQRDSAMYRCASSLTPSGSKTCEQFFGPGTRLTVL.

This clonotype has only one observation. The V call is TRBV20-1, the J call TRBJ2-5; D gene ambiguous. Trimming took off 0 bases at V and 5 bases at J, with 13 bases between the two ends. This CDR3 comprises 14 residues. CDR1 is DFQATT, CDR2 SNEGSKA, per germline (reference sequence). CDR3 region: CSARDAIDPETQYF. The CDR3 bases are TGCAGTGCTAGAGATGCCATCGACCCGGAGACCCAGTACTTC.